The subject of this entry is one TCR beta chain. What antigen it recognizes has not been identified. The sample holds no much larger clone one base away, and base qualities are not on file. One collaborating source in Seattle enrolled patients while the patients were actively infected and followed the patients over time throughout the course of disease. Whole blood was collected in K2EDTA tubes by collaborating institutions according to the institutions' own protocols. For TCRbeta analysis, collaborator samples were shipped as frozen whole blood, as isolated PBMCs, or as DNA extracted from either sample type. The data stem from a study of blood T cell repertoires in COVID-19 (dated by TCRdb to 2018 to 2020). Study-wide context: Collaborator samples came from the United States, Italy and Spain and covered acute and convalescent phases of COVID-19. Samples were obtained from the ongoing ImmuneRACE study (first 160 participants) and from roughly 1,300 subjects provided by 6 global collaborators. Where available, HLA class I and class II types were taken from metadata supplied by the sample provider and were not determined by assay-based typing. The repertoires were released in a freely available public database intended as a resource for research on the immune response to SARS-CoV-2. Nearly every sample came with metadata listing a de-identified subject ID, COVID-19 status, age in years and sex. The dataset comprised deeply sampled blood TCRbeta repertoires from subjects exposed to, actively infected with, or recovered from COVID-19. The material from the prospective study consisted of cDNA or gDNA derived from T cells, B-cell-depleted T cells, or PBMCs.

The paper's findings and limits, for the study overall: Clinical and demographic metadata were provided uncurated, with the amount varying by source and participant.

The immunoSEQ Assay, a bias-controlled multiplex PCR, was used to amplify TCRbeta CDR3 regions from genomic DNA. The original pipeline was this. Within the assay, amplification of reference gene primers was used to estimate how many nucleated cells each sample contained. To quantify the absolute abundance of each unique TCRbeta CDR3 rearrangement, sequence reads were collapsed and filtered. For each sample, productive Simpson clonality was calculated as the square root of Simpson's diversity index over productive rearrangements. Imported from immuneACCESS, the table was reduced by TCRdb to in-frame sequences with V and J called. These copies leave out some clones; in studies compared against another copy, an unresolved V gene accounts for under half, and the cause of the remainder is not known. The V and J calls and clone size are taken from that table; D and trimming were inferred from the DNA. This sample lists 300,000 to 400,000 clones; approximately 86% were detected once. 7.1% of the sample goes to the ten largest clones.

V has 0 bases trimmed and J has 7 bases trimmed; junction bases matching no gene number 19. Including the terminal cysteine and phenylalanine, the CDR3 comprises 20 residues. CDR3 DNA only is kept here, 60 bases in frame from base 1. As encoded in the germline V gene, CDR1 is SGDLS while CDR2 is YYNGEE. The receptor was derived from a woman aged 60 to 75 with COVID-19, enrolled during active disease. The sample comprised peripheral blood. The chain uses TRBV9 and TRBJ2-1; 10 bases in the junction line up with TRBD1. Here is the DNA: TGTGCCAGCAGCGTAGGATTGTTTACTGGGCTGGGACAGGGGATGAATGAGCAGTTCTTC. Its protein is CASSVGLFTGLGQGMNEQFF.